This note documents a single T cell receptor (beta chain) sequence. The antigen is unknown. The data belong to a study of T cell clonotyping in hematopoietic cell transplantation. Study-wide points: Few recipient clonotypes overlapped donors; over 95% were de novo at given depth.

Time point here: recipient sample about 28 days before transplant, after cytoreduction. TCRdb's table, derived via immunoSEQ multiplex PCR, lists solely in-frame clones and lacks some. Of tens of thousands of clones listed, about 95% were seen once; the top ten hold around 1.7%. This CDR3 comprises 14 residues. Germline CDR1 reads GTSNPN; CDR2 reads SVGIG (reference sequence). V gave up 0 bases and J gave up 4 bases; unmatched junction bases: 1. This receptor was obtained from a woman in her forties or fifties with acute myeloid leukemia. Some clones in this sample may be carry-over from other donors' samples. The chain has TRBV30 and TRBJ2-5, with 11 bases lining up with TRBD1. Sequences were derived from peripheral blood mononuclear cells, sampled before stem cell transplant. CDR3 in DNA: TGTGCCTGGAGTGTGGGACAGGGGGTAGAGACCCAGTACTTC. Translating gives CAWSVGQGVETQYF.